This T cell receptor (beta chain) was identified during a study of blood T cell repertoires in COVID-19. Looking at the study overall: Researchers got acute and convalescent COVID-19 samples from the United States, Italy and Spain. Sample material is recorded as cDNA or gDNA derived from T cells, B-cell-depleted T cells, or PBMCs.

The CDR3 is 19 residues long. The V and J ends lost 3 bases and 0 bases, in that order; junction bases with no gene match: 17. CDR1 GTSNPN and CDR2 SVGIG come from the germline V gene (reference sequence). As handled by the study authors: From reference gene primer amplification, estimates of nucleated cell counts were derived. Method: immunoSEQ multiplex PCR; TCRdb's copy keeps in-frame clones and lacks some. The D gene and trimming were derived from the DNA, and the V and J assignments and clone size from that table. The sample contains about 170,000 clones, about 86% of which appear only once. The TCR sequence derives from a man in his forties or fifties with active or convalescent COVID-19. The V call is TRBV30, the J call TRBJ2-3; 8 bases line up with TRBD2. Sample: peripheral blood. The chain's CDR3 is CAWRARGGWGTSSTDTQYF. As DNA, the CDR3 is TGTGCCTGGAGGGCCCGGGGGGGCTGGGGTACATCTAGCACAGATACGCAGTATTTT.